Listed here is a single TCR beta chain. Its antigen is not identified. The data derive from a study of cytomegalovirus exposure and HLA in healthy donors. Primers included in the PCR were 60 Vbeta and 13 Jbeta primers. Produced via immunoSEQ multiplex PCR; TCRdb's table is partial and in-frame only. The data show 95,000 to 100,000 clones, approximately 74% seen once. Study-wide findings and caveats: In a later analysis, a genetic analysis reported fewer productive-TCR N-insertions in an Asian-associated ancestry cluster than the cohort average. TCR beta chains numbering under 200 were designated cytomegalovirus-associated.

This CDR3 comprises 16 residues. The J segment lost 0 bases and the V segment lost 3 bases, leaving 5 bases of the junction unmatched. Germline-derived CDR1 and CDR2 are KGHSH and LQKENI. This TCR was sampled from a woman aged 40 to 50 in good health and CMV-seronegative. This chain uses TRBV18 with TRBJ2-1, with 7 bases that match TRBD1. The sample taken for sequencing was PBMCs. The DNA of the CDR3 is TGTGCCAGCTCACCCCAGGACAGGAGCTCCTACAATGAGCAGTTCTTC. Encoded protein: CASSPQDRSSYNEQFF.